The clone carrying this T cell receptor (beta chain) has more than one count but fewer than ten. Its matching antigen is unknown. The sample belongs to a study of blood T cells in healthy people across ages. Study-level findings and limits: When set beside aged donors, long-lived donors presented more naive CD4+ cells and higher diversity.

Germline V lookup: CDR1 MDHEN, CDR2 SYDVKM. Trimming took 4 bases from V and 1 from J, leaving 10 bases between them. The CDR3 totals 14 residues. A second PCR, run for roughly 6 to 11 cycles, used a sample-barcoded 5' primer plus a J-beta primer mix. A 12-random-nucleotide template-switch adaptor tagged each cDNA molecule. Individual samples furnished no less than 3 million CDR3-containing paired-end reads apiece. TCRdb re-called the 5' RACE reads through MiXCR, storing one row per CDR3 protein. The repertoire holds over 450,000 distinct CDR3 sequences, with approximately 25% as singletons. In addition, the sample was reused for a study of T cells of mothers and their children. That study adds: The study obtained over 8 million TCR beta CDR3 reads per mother and some 3 million per child.

This receptor was identified in a boy aged 5-17 years in good health. Sequenced input: blood. V gene TRBV28 combines with J gene TRBJ1-2; D is uncertain. The CDR3: CASSSHRINYGYTF. In DNA form, the CDR3 reads TGTGCCAGCAGTTCTCACAGAATTAACTATGGCTACACCTTC.